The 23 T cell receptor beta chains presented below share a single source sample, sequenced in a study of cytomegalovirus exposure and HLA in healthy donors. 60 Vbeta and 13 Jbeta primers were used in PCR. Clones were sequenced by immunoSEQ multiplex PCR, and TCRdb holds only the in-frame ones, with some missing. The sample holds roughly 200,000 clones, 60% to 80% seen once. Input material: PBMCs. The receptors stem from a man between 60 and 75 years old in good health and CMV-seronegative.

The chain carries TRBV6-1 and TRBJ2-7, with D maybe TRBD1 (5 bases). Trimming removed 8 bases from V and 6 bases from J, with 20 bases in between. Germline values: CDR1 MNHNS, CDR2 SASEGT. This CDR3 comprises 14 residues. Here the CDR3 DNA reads TGTGCCAGCGCTACCAGGGATTTGAGTGGCGAGCAGTACTTC. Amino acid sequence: CASATRDLSGEQYF.

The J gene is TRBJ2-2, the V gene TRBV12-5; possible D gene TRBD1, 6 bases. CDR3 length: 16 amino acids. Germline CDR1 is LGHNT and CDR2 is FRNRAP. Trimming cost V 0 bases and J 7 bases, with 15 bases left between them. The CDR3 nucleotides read TGTGCTAGTGGTTTGGTCGCAATACAGGGTAGCGGGGAGCTGTTTTTT. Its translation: CASGLVAIQGSGELFF.

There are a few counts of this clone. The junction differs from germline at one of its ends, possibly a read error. The CDR3 DNA reads as TGTGCCAGCAGTGGAGGGAGGGTTGATCAGCCCCAGAATTTT. Encoded protein: CASSGGRVDQPQNF. V gene TRBV6-1 combines with J gene TRBJ1-5; D is unclear. Germline V CDR1 and CDR2: MNHNS, SASEGT. This CDR3 comprises 14 residues.

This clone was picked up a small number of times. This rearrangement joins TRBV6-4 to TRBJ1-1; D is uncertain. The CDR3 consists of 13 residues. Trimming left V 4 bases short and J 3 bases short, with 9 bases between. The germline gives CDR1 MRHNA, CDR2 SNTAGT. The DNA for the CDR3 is TGTGCCAGCAGTGTAGGGAGGGACACTGAAGCTTTCTTT. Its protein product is CASSVGRDTEAFF.

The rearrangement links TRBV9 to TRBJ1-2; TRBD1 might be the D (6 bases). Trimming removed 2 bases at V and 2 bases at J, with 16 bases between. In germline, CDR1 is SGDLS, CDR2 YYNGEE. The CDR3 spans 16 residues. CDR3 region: CASSVAGALPNYGYTF. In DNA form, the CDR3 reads TGTGCCAGCAGCGTCGCAGGGGCCCTTCCCAACTATGGCTACACCTTC.

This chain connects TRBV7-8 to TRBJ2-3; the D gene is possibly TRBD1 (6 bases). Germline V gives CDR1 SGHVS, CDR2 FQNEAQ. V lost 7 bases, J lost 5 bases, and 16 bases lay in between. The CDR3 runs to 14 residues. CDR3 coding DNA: TGTGCCAGCACAGAGCTGGGGGCAGGAGATACGCAGTATTTT. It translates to CASTELGAGDTQYF. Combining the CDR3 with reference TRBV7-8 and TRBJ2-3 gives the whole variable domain GAGVSQSPRYKVAKRGQDVALRCDPISGHVSLFWYQQALGQGPEFLTYFQNEAQLDKSGLPSDRFFAERPEGSVSTLKIQRTQQEDSAVYLCASTELGAGDTQYFGPGTRLTVL.

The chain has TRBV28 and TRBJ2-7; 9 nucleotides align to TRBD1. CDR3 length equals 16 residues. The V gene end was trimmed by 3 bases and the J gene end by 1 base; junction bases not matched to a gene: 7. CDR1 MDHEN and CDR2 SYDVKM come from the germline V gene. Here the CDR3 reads CASSLAGQGRSYEQYF. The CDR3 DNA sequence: TGTGCCAGCAGTTTGGCTGGACAGGGGAGATCCTACGAGCAGTACTTC.

CDR3 residues: CASGENRGETQYF. CDR3 DNA sequence: TGCGCCAGCGGGGAGAACCGGGGTGAGACCCAGTACTTC. The V and J genes are TRBV10-2 and TRBJ2-5; weak D call: TRBD2 (5 bases). The CDR3 consists of 13 residues. The germline CDR1 and CDR2 sequences are WSHSY and SAAADI. V gave up 8 bases and J gave up 5 bases, with 15 bases separating them.

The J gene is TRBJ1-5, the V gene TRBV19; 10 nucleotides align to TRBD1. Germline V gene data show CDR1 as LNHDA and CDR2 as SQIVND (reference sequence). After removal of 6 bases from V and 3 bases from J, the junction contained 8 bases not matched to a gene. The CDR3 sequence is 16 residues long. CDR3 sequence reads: CASRRDRGLDNQPQHF. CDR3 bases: TGTGCCAGTAGGCGTGACAGGGGGCTAGACAATCAGCCCCAGCATTTT.

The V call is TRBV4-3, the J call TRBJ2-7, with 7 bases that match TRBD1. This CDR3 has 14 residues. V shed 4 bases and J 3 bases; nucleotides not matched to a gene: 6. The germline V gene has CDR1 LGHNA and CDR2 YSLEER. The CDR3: CASSRSGQLYEQYF. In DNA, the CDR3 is TGCGCCAGCAGCCGGTCGGGACAGCTCTACGAGCAGTACTTC.

CDR3 nucleotide sequence: TGTGCCAGCTCACCATCAGGACTGAAGACTTACGAGCAGTACTTC. Protein: CASSPSGLKTYEQYF. The rearrangement uses TRBV18 and TRBJ2-7, with D possibly TRBD2 on 5 matching bases. V lost 2 bases and J 4 bases, leaving 15 bases between the germline ends. This CDR3 region has 15 residues. The germline V gene encodes CDR1 KGHSH and CDR2 LQKENI.

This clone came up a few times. Here the CDR3 reads CASSQSQGDEQYF. DNA for the CDR3: TGTGCCAGCAGCCAATCGCAAGGGGACGAGCAGTACTTC. J is TRBJ2-7 and V is TRBV14, with D possibly being TRBD1 (5 bases). The CDR3 has 13 residues. CDR1 and CDR2 (germline): SGHDN, FVKESK. V shed 2 bases and J shed 5 bases, with 10 bases lying between them.

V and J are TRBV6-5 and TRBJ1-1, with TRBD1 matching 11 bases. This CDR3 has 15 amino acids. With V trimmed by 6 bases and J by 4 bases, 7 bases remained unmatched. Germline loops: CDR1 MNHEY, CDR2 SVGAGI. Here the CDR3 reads CASSPDRGRSTEAFF. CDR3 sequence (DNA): TGTGCCAGCAGCCCGGACAGGGGGCGAAGCACTGAAGCTTTCTTT.

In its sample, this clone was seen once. The CDR3: CASSLGSGNQPQHF. DNA of the CDR3: TGTGCCAGCAGCTTAGGGAGCGGAAATCAGCCCCAGCATTTT. The chain couples TRBV7-2 to TRBJ1-5; D gene uncertain. CDR3 length equals 14 residues. Trimming took off 1 base at V and 4 bases at J, with 8 bases between the two ends. The germline gives CDR1 SGHTA, CDR2 FQGNSA.

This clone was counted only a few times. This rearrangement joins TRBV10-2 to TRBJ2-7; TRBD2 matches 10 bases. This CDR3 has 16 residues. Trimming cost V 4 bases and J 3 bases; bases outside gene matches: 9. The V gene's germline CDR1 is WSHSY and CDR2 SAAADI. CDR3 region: CASSVASGGTNYEQYF. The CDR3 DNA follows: TGCGCCAGCAGTGTGGCTAGCGGGGGCACTAACTACGAGCAGTACTTC.

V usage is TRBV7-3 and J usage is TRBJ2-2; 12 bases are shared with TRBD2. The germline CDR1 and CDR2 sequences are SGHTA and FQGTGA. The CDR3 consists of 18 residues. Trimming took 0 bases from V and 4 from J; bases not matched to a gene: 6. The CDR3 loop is CASSLTPSGRAITGELFF. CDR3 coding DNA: TGTGCCAGCAGCTTAACACCTAGCGGGAGGGCCATCACCGGGGAGCTGTTTTTT.

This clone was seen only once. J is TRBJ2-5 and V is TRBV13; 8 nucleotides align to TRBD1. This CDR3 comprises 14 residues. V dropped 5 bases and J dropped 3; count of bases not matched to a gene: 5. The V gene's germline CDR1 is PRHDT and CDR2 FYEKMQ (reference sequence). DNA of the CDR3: TGTGCCAGCAGCGCGCCGGGACAGGAAGAGACCCAGTACTTC. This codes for CASSAPGQEETQYF.

The CDR3 protein is CASSLAQGPQPQHF. In DNA, the CDR3 is TGTGCCAGCAGCTTAGCTCAGGGCCCGCAACCCCAGCATTTT. V and J are TRBV7-2 and TRBJ1-5, with D tentatively TRBD1 (5 bases). Germline lookup yields CDR1 SGHTA and CDR2 FQGNSA. V lost 0 bases and J 10 bases, leaving 13 bases between the germline ends. This CDR3 comprises 14 residues.

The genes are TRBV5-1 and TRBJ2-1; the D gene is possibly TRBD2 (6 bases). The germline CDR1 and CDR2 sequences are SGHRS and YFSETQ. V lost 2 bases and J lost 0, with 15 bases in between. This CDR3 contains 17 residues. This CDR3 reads CASSFVSGGISYNEQFF. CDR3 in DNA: TGCGCCAGCAGCTTCGTGTCGGGCGGGATCTCCTACAATGAGCAGTTCTTC. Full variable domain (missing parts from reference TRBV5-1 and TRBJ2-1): KAGVTQTPRYLIKTRGQQVTLSCSPISGHRSVSWYQQTPGQGLQFLFEYFSETQRNKGNFPGRFSGRQFSNSRSEMNVSTLELGDSALYLCASSFVSGGISYNEQFFGPGTRLTVL.

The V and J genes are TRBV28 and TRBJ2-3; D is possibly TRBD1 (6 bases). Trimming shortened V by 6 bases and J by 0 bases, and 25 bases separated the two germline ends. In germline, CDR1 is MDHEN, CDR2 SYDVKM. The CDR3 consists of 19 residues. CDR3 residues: CASRKSTLSGGASTDTQYF. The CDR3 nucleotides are TGTGCCAGCAGAAAGTCCACTCTATCTGGGGGCGCTAGCACAGATACGCAGTATTTT. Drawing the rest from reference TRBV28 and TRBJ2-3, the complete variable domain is DVKVTQSSRYLVKRTGEKVFLECVQDMDHENMFWYRQDPGLGLRLIYFSYDVKMKEKGDIPEGYSVSREKKERFSLILESASTNQTSMYLCASRKSTLSGGASTDTQYFGPGTRLTVL.

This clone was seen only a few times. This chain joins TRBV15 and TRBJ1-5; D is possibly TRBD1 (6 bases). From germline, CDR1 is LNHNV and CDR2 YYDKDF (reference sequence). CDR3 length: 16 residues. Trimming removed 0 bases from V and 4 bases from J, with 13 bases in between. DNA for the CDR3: TGTGCCACCAGCAGAGATCGAAGGACAGTAAATCAGCCCCAGCATTTT. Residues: CATSRDRRTVNQPQHF.

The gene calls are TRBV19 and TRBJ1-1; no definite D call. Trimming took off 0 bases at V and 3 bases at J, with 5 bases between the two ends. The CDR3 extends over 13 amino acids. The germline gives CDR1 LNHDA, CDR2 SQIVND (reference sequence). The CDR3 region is CASSIDPDTEAFF. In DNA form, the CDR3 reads TGTGCCAGTAGTATAGACCCGGACACTGAAGCTTTCTTT.

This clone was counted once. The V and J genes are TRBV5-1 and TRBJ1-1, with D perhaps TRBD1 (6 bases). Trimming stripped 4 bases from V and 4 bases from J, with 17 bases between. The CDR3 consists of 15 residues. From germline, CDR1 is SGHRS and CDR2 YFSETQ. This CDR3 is CASSRTVTGPTEAFF. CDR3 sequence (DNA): TGCGCCAGCAGCCGGACTGTGACAGGTCCCACTGAAGCTTTCTTT.